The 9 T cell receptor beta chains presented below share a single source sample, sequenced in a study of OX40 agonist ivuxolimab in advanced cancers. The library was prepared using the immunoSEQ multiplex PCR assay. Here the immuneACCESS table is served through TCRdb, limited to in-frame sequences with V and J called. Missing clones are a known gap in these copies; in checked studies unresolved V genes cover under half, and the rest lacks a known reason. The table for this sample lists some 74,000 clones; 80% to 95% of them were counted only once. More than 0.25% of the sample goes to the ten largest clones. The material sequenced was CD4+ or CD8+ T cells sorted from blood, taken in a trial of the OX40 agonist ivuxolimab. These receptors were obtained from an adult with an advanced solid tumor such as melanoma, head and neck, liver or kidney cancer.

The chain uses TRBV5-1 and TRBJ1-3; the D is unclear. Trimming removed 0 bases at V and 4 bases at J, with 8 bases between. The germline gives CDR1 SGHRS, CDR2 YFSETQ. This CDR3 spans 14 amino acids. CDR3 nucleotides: TGCGCCAGCAGCTTGGTAGATGGAGGAAACACCATATATTTT. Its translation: CASSLVDGGNTIYF. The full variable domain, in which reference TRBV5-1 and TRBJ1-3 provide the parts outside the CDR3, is KAGVTQTPRYLIKTRGQQVTLSCSPISGHRSVSWYQQTPGQGLQFLFEYFSETQRNKGNFPGRFSGRQFSNSRSEMNVSTLELGDSALYLCASSLVDGGNTIYFGEGSWLTVV.

The CDR3 nucleotides read TGTGCCAGCAGTTTAAAGGGGGGATTAGGTATCGGTGAAGCTTTCTTT. It specifies CASSLKGGLGIGEAFF. The rearrangement links TRBV7-2 to TRBJ1-1; perhaps TRBD1 as D (6 bases). V lost 6 bases and J 7 bases, leaving 24 bases between the germline ends. The CDR3 totals 16 residues. Germline CDR1 reads SGHTA; CDR2 reads FQGNSA.

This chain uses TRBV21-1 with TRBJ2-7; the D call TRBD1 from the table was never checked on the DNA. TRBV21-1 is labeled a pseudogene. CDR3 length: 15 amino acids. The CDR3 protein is CASSKRDRGRGEQYF. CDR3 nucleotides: TGTGCCAGCAGCAAAAGGGACAGGGGGAGGGGTGAGCAGTACTTC.

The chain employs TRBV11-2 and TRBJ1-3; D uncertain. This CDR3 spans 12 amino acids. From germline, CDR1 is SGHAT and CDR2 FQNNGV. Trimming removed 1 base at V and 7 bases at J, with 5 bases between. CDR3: CASSLGPNTIYF. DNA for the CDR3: TGTGCCAGCAGCTTAGGTCCTAACACCATATATTTT. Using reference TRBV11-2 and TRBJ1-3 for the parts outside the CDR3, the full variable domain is EAGVAQSPRYKIIEKRQSVAFWCNPISGHATLYWYQQILGQGPKLLIQFQNNGVVDDSQLPKDRFSAERLKGVDSTLKIQPAKLEDSAVYLCASSLGPNTIYFGEGSWLTVV.

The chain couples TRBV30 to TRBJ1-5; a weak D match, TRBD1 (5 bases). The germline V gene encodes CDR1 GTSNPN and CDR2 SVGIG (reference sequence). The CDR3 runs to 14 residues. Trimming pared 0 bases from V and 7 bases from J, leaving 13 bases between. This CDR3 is CAWSVTGGGQPQHF. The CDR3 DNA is TGTGCCTGGAGTGTGACGGGGGGTGGGCAGCCCCAGCATTTT.

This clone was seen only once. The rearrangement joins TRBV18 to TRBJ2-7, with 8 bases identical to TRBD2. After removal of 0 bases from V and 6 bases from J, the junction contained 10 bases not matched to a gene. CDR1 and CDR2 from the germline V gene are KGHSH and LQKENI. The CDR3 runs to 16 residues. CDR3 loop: CASSPPTRGDTLEQYF. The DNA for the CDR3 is TGTGCCAGCTCACCACCGACGCGGGGGGATACCCTCGAGCAGTACTTC.

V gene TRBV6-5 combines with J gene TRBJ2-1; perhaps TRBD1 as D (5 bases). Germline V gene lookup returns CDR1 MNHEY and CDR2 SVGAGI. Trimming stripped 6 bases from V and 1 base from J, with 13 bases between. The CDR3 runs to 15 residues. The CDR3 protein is CASSSKTGSYNEQFF. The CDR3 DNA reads TGTGCCAGCAGCTCCAAAACAGGATCCTACAATGAGCAGTTCTTC.

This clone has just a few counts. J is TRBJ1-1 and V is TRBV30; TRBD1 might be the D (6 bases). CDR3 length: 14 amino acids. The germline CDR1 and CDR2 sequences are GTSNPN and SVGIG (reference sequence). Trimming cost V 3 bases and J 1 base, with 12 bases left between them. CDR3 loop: CAWSLAGANTEAFF. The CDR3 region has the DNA TGTGCCTGGAGCTTGGCAGGGGCGAACACTGAAGCTTTCTTT.

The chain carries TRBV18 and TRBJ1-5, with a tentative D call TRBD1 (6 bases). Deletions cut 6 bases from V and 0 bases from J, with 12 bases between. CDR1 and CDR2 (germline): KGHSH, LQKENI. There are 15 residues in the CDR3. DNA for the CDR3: TGTGCCAGCTCGCCTGGACAGAATAGCAATCAGCCCCAGCATTTT. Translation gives CASSPGQNSNQPQHF.